This TCR beta chain was sequenced during a study of shared clonotypes between healthy human individuals. CD45RO negativity and positive selection for CCR7 defined naive CD8 cells, a population that excluded terminally differentiated effector memory CD45RA+ cells. The germline V gene has CDR1 MNHEY and CDR2 SMNVEV (reference sequence). CDR3 size: 14 residues. After removal of 2 bases from V and 4 bases from J, the junction contained 5 bases not matched to a gene. The repertoire was sequenced with immunoSEQ multiplex PCR; TCRdb's copy has only in-frame clones and lacks some. The sample holds some 2 million clones, approximately 94% seen once.

Sequencing was done on a sample of naive CD8+ T cells sorted from blood. The V and J genes are TRBV27 and TRBJ2-7; TRBD2 aligns across 7 bases. The sequence was collected from a man younger than 35 in good health. CDR3 bases: TGTGCCAGCAGTTTAGCGGGGGACCTTTACGAGCAGTACTTC. This gives the protein CASSLAGDLYEQYF.